What follows are 31 T cell receptor beta chains derived from one specimen sequenced in a study of cytomegalovirus exposure and HLA in healthy donors. The PCR made use of 60 Vbeta and 13 Jbeta primers. Libraries were prepared by immunoSEQ multiplex PCR; TCRdb keeps only in-frame clonotypes and omits some of them. The data contain 150,000 to 250,000 clones, around 79% of them seen just once; the ten biggest clones take up more than 1.5%. What was sequenced was PBMCs. All receptors come from a girl between 10 and 17 years old in good health and CMV-seropositive.

This chain joins TRBV7-2 and TRBJ1-6, with TRBD1 matching 7 bases. This CDR3 is built from 17 residues. Per the germline V gene, CDR1 is SGHTA and CDR2 is FQGNSA. V trimming: 5 bases; J trimming: 0 bases; junction bases outside the gene matches: 7. CDR3 nucleotide sequence: TGTGCCAGCAGCAAAGAGGCAGGGGGCTCCTATAATTCACCCCTCCACTTT. This codes for CASSKEAGGSYNSPLHF.

This chain connects TRBV10-2 to TRBJ2-7, with D possibly matching TRBD1 (6 bases). Germline loops: CDR1 WSHSY, CDR2 SAAADI. Trimming removed 7 bases from V and 0 bases from J, with 13 bases in between. CDR3 length equals 14 residues. CDR3 DNA: TGCGCCAGCAAGGACAGAAAGCCCTCCTACGAGCAGTACTTC. Protein product: CASKDRKPSYEQYF.

This sequence joins TRBV4-3 and TRBJ2-7, with a tentative D call TRBD1 (6 bases). This CDR3 region has 16 residues. V lost 1 base and J lost 2, with 15 bases in between. In germline, CDR1 is LGHNA, CDR2 YSLEER. As DNA, the CDR3 is TGCGCCAGCAGCCAAGCAACCGGGACATACGCCTACGAGCAGTACTTC. Amino acids: CASSQATGTYAYEQYF.

This chain joins TRBV5-8 and TRBJ1-2; D is possibly TRBD1 (6 bases). Per the germline V gene, CDR1 is SGHTS and CDR2 is YDEGEE. The V and J ends lost 0 bases and 8 bases respectively, with 14 bases between them. There are 14 residues in the CDR3. CDR3 loop: CASSLVQGMGGYTF. The CDR3 nucleotides are TGTGCCAGCAGCTTGGTCCAGGGGATGGGCGGCTACACCTTC.

This clone was found a few times. This chain uses TRBV7-9 with TRBJ2-7, with a tentative D call TRBD1 (6 bases). The V end lost 10 bases, the J end lost 4 bases, and 17 bases lay between the germline ends. Germline-derived CDR1 and CDR2 are SEHNR and FQNEAQ (reference sequence). The CDR3 runs 13 residues. For the CDR3, the DNA is TGTGCCACCTCCCGGACAGAACTTTACGAGCAGTACTTC. This translates into CATSRTELYEQYF.

V is TRBV10-2 and J is TRBJ2-1; 10 bases are a match to TRBD2. CDR1 is WSHSY and CDR2 is SAAADI in the germline V gene. This CDR3 spans 15 amino acids. V dropped 4 bases and J dropped 6; count of bases not matched to a gene: 6. The CDR3, as DNA: TGCGCCAGCAGTGGGGTAGCGGGGGGCACCAATGAGCAGTTCTTC. Its translation is CASSGVAGGTNEQFF.

This clone was found a few times. V usage is TRBV5-1 and J usage is TRBJ2-3; D unclear. Trimming shortened V by 4 bases and J by 6 bases, and 9 bases separated the two germline ends. The CDR3 has 12 amino acids. Germline CDR1 reads SGHRS; CDR2 reads YFSETQ. The DNA of the CDR3 is TGCGCCAGCAGCCTAGGATTTGATACGCAGTATTTT. Its protein product is CASSLGFDTQYF. Based on the CDR3 plus reference TRBV5-1 and TRBJ2-3, the full variable domain is KAGVTQTPRYLIKTRGQQVTLSCSPISGHRSVSWYQQTPGQGLQFLFEYFSETQRNKGNFPGRFSGRQFSNSRSEMNVSTLELGDSALYLCASSLGFDTQYFGPGTRLTVL.

The chain carries TRBV7-8 and TRBJ1-4; D not resolved. V lost 2 bases, J lost 7 bases, and 11 bases lay in between. In germline, CDR1 is SGHVS, CDR2 FQNEAQ. The CDR3 consists of 14 residues. CDR3 region: CASSLRVGVEKLFF. The CDR3 nucleotides are TGTGCCAGCAGCTTACGAGTGGGAGTTGAAAAACTGTTTTTT.

This clone has a single count. This rearrangement joins TRBV7-2 to TRBJ2-1; TRBD1 agrees at 8 bases. The CDR3 consists of 16 residues. Per the germline V gene, CDR1 is SGHTA and CDR2 is FQGNSA. V lost 5 bases, J lost 4 bases, and 10 bases stayed unmatched. The DNA for the CDR3 is TGTGCCAGCAGCCAGTTCCGGACAGGGAGATACAATGAGCAGTTCTTC. Translating it yields CASSQFRTGRYNEQFF.

This sequence joins TRBV7-2 and TRBJ2-5, with D perhaps TRBD1 (6 bases). V was cut by 0 bases and J by 4 bases, with 15 bases left in between. This CDR3 is built from 16 residues. Germline CDR1 and CDR2: SGHTA and FQGNSA. The DNA of the CDR3 is TGTGCCAGCAGCTTAGCGCTCAAAGGCAGGGGAGAGACCCAGTACTTC. Amino acid sequence: CASSLALKGRGETQYF.

In the case of this clone: One end of the junction fails to match germline, which may point to a read error. The chain links TRBV29-1 to TRBJ2-2; TRBD1 might be the D (5 bases). CDR1 SQVTM and CDR2 ANQGSEA come from the germline V gene. CDR3 size: 13 residues. CDR3 DNA sequence: TGCAGCGTCGAAGTAGGGGCAGCCGGGGAGCTGTTTTTT. Its translation is CSVEVGAAGELFF.

This clone has a handful of counts. The chain links TRBV27 to TRBJ1-2, with 7 bases lining up with TRBD1. V was pared by 5 bases and J by 10 bases, with 10 bases of the junction left unmatched. This CDR3 has 13 residues. The germline gives CDR1 MNHEY, CDR2 SMNVEV (reference sequence). CDR3 residues: CASSPQETGDYTF. The CDR3 coding sequence is TGTGCCAGCAGTCCCCAAGAAACAGGGGACTACACCTTC.

The chain is built from TRBV4-3 and TRBJ1-1, with 7 bases lining up with TRBD1. Germline assignment: CDR1 LGHNA and CDR2 YSLEER. The V gene end was trimmed by 3 bases and the J gene end by 4 bases; junction bases not matched to a gene: 5. CDR3 size: 14 residues. The DNA of the CDR3 is TGCGCCAGCAGCCATGGGACAGCGACCACTGAAGCTTTCTTT. Translating it yields CASSHGTATTEAFF.

The rearrangement joins TRBV4-2 to TRBJ2-5; D is possibly TRBD2 (7 bases). The CDR3 totals 14 residues. Per the germline V gene, CDR1 is LGHNA and CDR2 is YNFKEQ. V gave up 5 bases and J gave up 5 bases, with 15 bases separating them. The CDR3 protein is CASSGGGGWETQYF. The DNA of the CDR3 is TGTGCCAGCAGCGGGGGGGGCGGCTGGGAGACCCAGTACTTC.

This chain connects TRBV11-2 to TRBJ2-7, with 9 bases matching TRBD1. CDR3 size: 16 residues. Per the germline V gene, CDR1 is SGHAT and CDR2 is FQNNGV. V lost 4 bases and J lost 0; bases outside the gene matches: 7. The DNA for the CDR3 is TGTGCCAGCAGCTACCCGGGACAGGGAACCTCCTACGAGCAGTACTTC. The encoded protein is CASSYPGQGTSYEQYF.

The rearrangement links TRBV27 to TRBJ2-3; 7 positions agree with TRBD2. The CDR3 contains 16 residues. Germline CDR1 and CDR2: MNHEY and SMNVEV (reference sequence). Trimming took 1 base from V and 2 from J; bases not matched to a gene: 6. The CDR3 nucleotides read TGTGCCAGCAGTTTATACCCCGGGACTAACACAGATACGCAGTATTTT. Its protein is CASSLYPGTNTDTQYF.

The chain couples TRBV6-1 to TRBJ1-3; possible D gene TRBD1, 5 bases. Trimming cost V 2 bases and J 7 bases, with 12 bases left between them. Germline CDR1 reads MNHNS; CDR2 reads SASEGT. This CDR3 has 14 residues. The CDR3 loop is CASSERGDRNTIYF. In nucleotides, the CDR3 is TGTGCCAGCAGTGAACGGGGGGACCGGAACACCATATATTTT.

This sequence joins TRBV4-2 and TRBJ2-3; D is ambiguous. CDR3 length equals 15 residues. Per germline, CDR1 LGHNA and CDR2 YNFKEQ. The V end lost 0 bases, the J end lost 2 bases, and 9 bases lay between the germline ends. CDR3 region: CASSQDWLATDTQYF. CDR3 DNA: TGTGCCAGCAGCCAAGATTGGCTCGCCACAGATACGCAGTATTTT.

The chain joins TRBV7-9 to TRBJ2-7; 7 positions agree with TRBD2. Germline V gene sequence: CDR1 SEHNR, CDR2 FQNEAQ (reference sequence). The CDR3 is made up of 14 amino acids. With 4 bases clipped from V and 5 bases from J, the junction kept 8 bases outside the gene matches. This chain's CDR3 is CASSSRAGRDEQYF. CDR3 bases: TGTGCCAGCAGCTCTCGAGCGGGGCGCGACGAGCAGTACTTC. The full variable domain, rest sourced from reference TRBV7-9 and TRBJ2-7, is DTGVSQNPRHKITKRGQNVTFRCDPISEHNRLYWYRQTLGQGPEFLTYFQNEAQLEKSRLLSDRFSAERPKGSFSTLEIQRTEQGDSAMYLCASSSRAGRDEQYFGPGTRLTVT.

The chain has TRBV30 and TRBJ1-1, with D unclear. Trimming took 2 bases from V and 4 from J, leaving 11 bases between them. CDR1 and CDR2 (germline): GTSNPN, SVGIG (reference sequence). The CDR3 consists of 13 residues. The CDR3 DNA is TGTGCCTGGAGTTCCCAAACGGGCACTGAAGCTTTCTTT. This gives the protein CAWSSQTGTEAFF.

This clone was observed a handful of times. V is TRBV29-1 and J is TRBJ1-2; 9 bases are a match to TRBD1. CDR1 and CDR2 (germline): SQVTM, ANQGSEA. Trimming removed 6 bases from V and 4 bases from J; junction bases left unmatched: 9. CDR3 size: 14 residues. The CDR3 DNA reads TGCAGCGTGGACGCACAGGGACAGGGCTATGGCTACACCTTC. It encodes CSVDAQGQGYGYTF.

J is TRBJ2-5 and V is TRBV7-2, with 7 bases matching TRBD1. The CDR3 is made up of 13 amino acids. With V trimmed by 5 bases and J by 3 bases, 3 bases remained unmatched. Germline V lookup: CDR1 SGHTA, CDR2 FQGNSA. This chain's CDR3 is CASSVDREETQYF. The CDR3, as DNA: TGTGCCAGCAGCGTCGACAGGGAAGAGACCCAGTACTTC.

The chain uses TRBV9 and TRBJ1-3; tentatively, D is TRBD1 (6 bases). In germline, CDR1 is SGDLS, CDR2 YYNGEE. The CDR3 extends over 16 amino acids. V lost 5 bases to trimming and J lost 0 bases, with 15 bases between them. The CDR3 coding sequence is TGTGCCAGCAGTCCCCCCGGGACATCCTCTGGAAACACCATATATTTT. It codes for CASSPPGTSSGNTIYF.

The rearrangement links TRBV10-3 to TRBJ1-5; TRBD1 agrees at 7 bases. Germline V gene lookup returns CDR1 ENHRY and CDR2 SYGVKD. Trimming cost V 4 bases and J 6 bases; bases outside gene matches: 3. This CDR3 spans 13 amino acids. The CDR3 coding sequence is TGTGCCATCAGTGGAGGGGGCGGTCAGCCCCAGCATTTT. The encoded protein is CAISGGGGQPQHF.

This chain connects TRBV2 to TRBJ1-4; possibly TRBD1 for D (6 bases). The CDR3 is 19 residues long. V shed 4 bases and J shed 0 bases, with 21 bases lying between them. CDR1 and CDR2 (germline): SNHLY, FYNNEI. The CDR3 bases are TGTGCCAGCAGTGTGGATCCGTTTACAGGGCTACCAACTAATGAAAAACTGTTTTTT. It codes for CASSVDPFTGLPTNEKLFF. Filled out from reference TRBV2 and TRBJ1-4, the complete variable domain reads EPEVTQTPSHQVTQMGQEVILRCVPISNHLYFYWYRQILGQKVEFLVSFYNNEISEKSEIFDDQFSVERPDGSNFTLKIRSTKLEDSAMYFCASSVDPFTGLPTNEKLFFGSGTQLSVL.

The chain couples TRBV5-1 to TRBJ2-1; 9 nucleotides match TRBD2. V shed 2 bases and J 1 base; nucleotides not matched to a gene: 1. Germline loops: CDR1 SGHRS, CDR2 YFSETQ. The CDR3 has 15 residues. For the CDR3, the DNA is TGCGCCAGCAGCTTTGCGGGGGGGTCCTACAATGAGCAGTTCTTC. This codes for CASSFAGGSYNEQFF.

This clone was counted between two and nine times. V gene TRBV18 combines with J gene TRBJ2-1; possible D gene TRBD1, 6 bases. Germline CDR1 reads KGHSH; CDR2 reads LQKENI. This CDR3 is built from 15 residues. Trimming pared 4 bases from V and 9 bases from J, leaving 19 bases between. The CDR3 sequence: CASSRGYRVESEQFF. The CDR3 coding sequence is TGTGCCAGCTCACGGGGCTACAGGGTTGAAAGTGAGCAGTTCTTC.

This clone was counted only a few times. V is TRBV5-8 and J is TRBJ1-5, with a weak D call TRBD1 (6 bases). From germline, CDR1 is SGHTS and CDR2 YDEGEE. The CDR3 contains 16 residues. The V and J ends lost 0 bases and 5 bases respectively, with 15 bases between them. The CDR3 is CASSLGSGRGDQPQHF. CDR3 nucleotides: TGTGCCAGCAGCTTGGGATCGGGGAGGGGGGATCAGCCCCAGCATTTT.

This chain joins TRBV6-4 and TRBJ1-5; no firm D call. The CDR3 extends over 11 amino acids. V lost 6 bases to trimming and J lost 4 bases, with 4 bases between them. The germline V gene has CDR1 MRHNA and CDR2 SNTAGT. CDR3 sequence (DNA): TGTGCCAGCAGCAAAAATCAGCCCCAGCATTTT. Its translation is CASSKNQPQHF.

The gene calls are TRBV27 and TRBJ1-1, with TRBD1 as a possible D gene (5 bases). CDR1 and CDR2 from the germline V gene are MNHEY and SMNVEV (reference sequence). The CDR3 covers 13 residues. The V end was cut by 7 bases, the J end by 8 bases, with 17 bases between. CDR3 nucleotides: TGTGCCAGCACCGACGGGGGGGGAAACGAAGCTTTCTTT. Protein: CASTDGGGNEAFF.

The chain carries TRBV10-3 and TRBJ2-1; TRBD1 matches 11 bases. This CDR3 has 14 amino acids. The J segment lost 6 bases and the V segment lost 7 bases, leaving 5 bases of the junction unmatched. CDR1 is ENHRY and CDR2 is SYGVKD in the germline V gene. This chain's CDR3 is CAITSGTGGNEQFF. The CDR3 nucleotides are TGTGCCATCACCTCCGGGACAGGGGGCAATGAGCAGTTCTTC.